This T cell receptor (beta chain) came from a study of cytomegalovirus exposure and HLA in healthy donors. The J segment lost 6 bases and the V segment lost 4 bases, leaving 8 bases of the junction unmatched. Looked up from germline, CDR1 is MNHEY and CDR2 is SVGAGI. The CDR3 loop spans 14 amino acids. TCRdb keeps only in-frame clones here, not all; method: immunoSEQ multiplex PCR. This sample has over 100,000 clones, with more than 70% found just once. Sequences were obtained from PBMCs. This rearrangement joins TRBV6-5 to TRBJ2-5; 7 bases align to TRBD1. This sequence originates from a woman aged 18-29 years in good health and CMV-seronegative. CDR3: CASSSSGTVQTQYF. For the CDR3, the DNA is TGTGCCAGCAGTTCCTCAGGGACAGTACAGACCCAGTACTTC.